These 11 T cell receptor beta chains originate from one sample sequenced in a study of identical twins. MiXCR, applied by TCRdb to the 5' RACE reads, yields one record per CDR3 protein. This sample carries about 520,000 distinct CDR3 sequences, about 20% of them seen once, and the ten largest clones take around 1%. These data were likewise used in another study, on T cells expressing NK-cell markers.

Sequences were obtained from CD4+ T cells sorted from blood. The receptors were gathered from a woman aged 18-35 years in good health.

This clonotype was detected only a few times. The chain uses TRBV5-1 and TRBJ2-3, with D perhaps TRBD2 (5 bases). The germline gives CDR1 SGHRS, CDR2 YFSETQ. The V end was cut by 1 base, the J end by 5 bases, with 8 bases between. This CDR3 has 13 residues. The CDR3 DNA is TGCGCCAGCAGCTTGATGGCGGGAGATACGCAGTATTTT. Translated: CASSLMAGDTQYF.

The genes are TRBV12-2 and TRBJ2-5; the table gives TRBD1 as D, unverified against the DNA. TRBV12-2 has pseudogene status. CDR3 size: 16 residues. The DNA of the CDR3 is TGTGCAAGTGGACCCTGGACCTACAAATACCAAGAGACCCAGTACTTC. Its translation is CASGPWTYKYQETQYF.

The chain links TRBV7-2 to TRBJ2-5; D is perhaps TRBD2 (6 bases). Germline V lookup: CDR1 SGHTA, CDR2 FQGNSA. Trimming shortened V by 0 bases and J by 5 bases, and 16 bases separated the two germline ends. This CDR3 has 16 residues. CDR3 nucleotide sequence: TGTGCCAGCAGCTTAGCGCCTGGGACTTGGGGGGAGACCCAGTACTTC. The encoded protein is CASSLAPGTWGETQYF.

This rearrangement joins TRBV10-1 to TRBJ2-5; D remains ambiguous. This CDR3 is built from 15 residues. The germline gives CDR1 WNHNN, CDR2 SYGVQD (reference sequence). V dropped 2 bases and J dropped 3 bases, with 13 bases sitting between them. The CDR3: CASSEGRNLKETQYF. The CDR3 DNA follows: TGCGCCAGCAGTGAGGGTAGAAACCTGAAAGAGACCCAGTACTTC.

This chain joins TRBV11-2 and TRBJ2-7; a weak D match, TRBD2 (6 bases). Germline values: CDR1 SGHAT, CDR2 FQNNGV. V lost 5 bases and J lost 5, with 16 bases in between. There are 14 residues in the CDR3. CDR3 nucleotides: TGTGCCAGCAGCCTTTACCCGGGAGTGGACGAGCAGTACTTC. Encoded protein: CASSLYPGVDEQYF.

The chain joins TRBV20-1 to TRBJ2-2; 8 bases fit TRBD1. The ends lost 0 bases at V and 4 bases at J; junction bases unmatched: 7. Germline CDR1 DFQATT, CDR2 SNEGSKA (reference sequence). The CDR3 covers 16 residues. The CDR3 coding sequence is TGCAGTGCTAGAGATCGGCGGACAGGGCCCACCGGGGAGCTGTTTTTT. Translating it yields CSARDRRTGPTGELFF.

This rearrangement joins TRBV20-1 to TRBJ2-5; the match to TRBD1 covers 7 bases. This CDR3 comprises 14 residues. The germline CDR1 and CDR2 sequences are DFQATT and SNEGSKA (reference sequence). After removal of 3 bases from V and 4 bases from J, the junction contained 8 bases not matched to a gene. The DNA for the CDR3 is TGCAGTGCTAGGGATAGACAGGGTTTAGAGACCCAGTACTTC. Encoded protein: CSARDRQGLETQYF.

The chain couples TRBV18 to TRBJ1-3; D gene unclear. V was cut by 4 bases and J by 0 bases, with 7 bases left in between. The CDR3 totals 14 residues. CDR1 KGHSH and CDR2 LQKENI come from the germline V gene. As DNA, the CDR3 is TGTGCCAGCTCACGCGACTACTCTGGAAACACCATATATTTT. Protein: CASSRDYSGNTIYF.

This clonotype was observed a few times. CDR3 residues: CATSRGLIGTPLLLESEQYF. The CDR3 coding sequence is TGTGCCACCAGCAGAGGGTTAATCGGGACACCATTACTCCTTGAGTCCGAGCAGTACTTC. The chain links TRBV15 to TRBJ2-7; tentatively, D is TRBD1 (6 bases). Per the germline V gene, CDR1 is LNHNV and CDR2 is YYDKDF (reference sequence). The CDR3 runs to 20 residues. V lost 1 base and J lost 6, with 31 bases in between. The whole variable domain, filled in from reference TRBV15 and TRBJ2-7, reads DAMVIQNPRYQVTQFGKPVTLSCSQTLNHNVMYWYQQKSSQAPKLLFHYYDKDFNNEADTPDNFQSRRPNTSFCFLDIRSPGLGDTAMYLCATSRGLIGTPLLLESEQYFGPGTRLTVT.

The V and J genes are TRBV9 and TRBJ2-2; D is unresolved. CDR3 length: 12 residues. Per germline, CDR1 SGDLS and CDR2 YYNGEE. The V and J ends lost 0 bases and 6 bases respectively, with 3 bases between them. CDR3 in DNA: TGTGCCAGCAGCGTAGAGGCCGGGGAGCTGTTTTTT. Translated: CASSVEAGELFF.

This clonotype was counted a few times. J is TRBJ2-1 and V is TRBV20-1; D unresolved. The length of the CDR3 is 14 residues. Trimming shortened V by 0 bases and J by 8 bases, and 14 bases separated the two germline ends. Per the germline V gene, CDR1 is DFQATT and CDR2 is SNEGSKA (reference sequence). The CDR3 DNA reads as TGCAGTGCTAGAGATATGCTGTTTGGGCATGAGCAGTTCTTC. It translates to CSARDMLFGHEQFF.